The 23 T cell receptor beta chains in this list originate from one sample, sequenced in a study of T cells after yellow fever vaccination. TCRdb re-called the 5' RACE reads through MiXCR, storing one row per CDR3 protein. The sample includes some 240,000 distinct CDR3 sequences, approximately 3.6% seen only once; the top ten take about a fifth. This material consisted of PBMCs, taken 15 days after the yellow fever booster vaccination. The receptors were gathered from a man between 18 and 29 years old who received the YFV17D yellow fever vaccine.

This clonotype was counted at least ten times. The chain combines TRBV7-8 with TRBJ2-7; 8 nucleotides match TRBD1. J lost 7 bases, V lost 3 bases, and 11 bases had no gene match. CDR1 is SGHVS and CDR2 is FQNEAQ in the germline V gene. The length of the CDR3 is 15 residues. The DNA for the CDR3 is TGTGCCAGCAGCTTGCGGACAGGGAGCTACGTTGAGCAGTACTTC. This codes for CASSLRTGSYVEQYF. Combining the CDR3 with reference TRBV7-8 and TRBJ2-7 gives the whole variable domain GAGVSQSPRYKVAKRGQDVALRCDPISGHVSLFWYQQALGQGPEFLTYFQNEAQLDKSGLPSDRFFAERPEGSVSTLKIQRTQQEDSAVYLCASSLRTGSYVEQYFGPGTRLTVT.

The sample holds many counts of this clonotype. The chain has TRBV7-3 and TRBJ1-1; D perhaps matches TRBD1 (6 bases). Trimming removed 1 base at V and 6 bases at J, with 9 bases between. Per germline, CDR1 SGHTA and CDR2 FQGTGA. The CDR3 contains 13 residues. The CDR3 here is CASSLRGAAEAFF. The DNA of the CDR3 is TGTGCCAGCAGCTTAAGGGGGGCCGCTGAAGCTTTCTTT.

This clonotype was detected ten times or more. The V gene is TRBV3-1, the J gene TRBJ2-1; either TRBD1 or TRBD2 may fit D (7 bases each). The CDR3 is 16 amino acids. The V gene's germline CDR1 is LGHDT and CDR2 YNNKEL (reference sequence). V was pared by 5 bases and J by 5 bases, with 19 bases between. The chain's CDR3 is CASSSRPQGGDNEQFF. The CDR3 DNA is TGTGCCAGCAGCTCGCGACCTCAGGGGGGGGACAATGAGCAGTTCTTC.

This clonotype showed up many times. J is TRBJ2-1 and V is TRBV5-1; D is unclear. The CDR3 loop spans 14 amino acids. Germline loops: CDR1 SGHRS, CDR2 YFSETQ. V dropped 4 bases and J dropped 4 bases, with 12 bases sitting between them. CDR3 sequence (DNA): TGCGCCAGCAGCGGGAATGACTGGTACAATGAGCAGTTCTTC. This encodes CASSGNDWYNEQFF.

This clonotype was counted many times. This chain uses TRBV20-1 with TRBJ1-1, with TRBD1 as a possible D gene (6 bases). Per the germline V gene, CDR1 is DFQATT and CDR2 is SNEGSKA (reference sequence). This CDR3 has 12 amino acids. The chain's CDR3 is CSAFRTGSEAFF. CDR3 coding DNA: TGCAGCGCATTCAGAACAGGGTCTGAAGCTTTCTTT.

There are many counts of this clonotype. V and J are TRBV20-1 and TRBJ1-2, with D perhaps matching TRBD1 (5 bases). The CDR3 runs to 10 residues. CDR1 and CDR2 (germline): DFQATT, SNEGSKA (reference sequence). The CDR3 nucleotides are TGCGGGGGGGGTAACTATGGCTACACCTTC. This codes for CGGGNYGYTF.

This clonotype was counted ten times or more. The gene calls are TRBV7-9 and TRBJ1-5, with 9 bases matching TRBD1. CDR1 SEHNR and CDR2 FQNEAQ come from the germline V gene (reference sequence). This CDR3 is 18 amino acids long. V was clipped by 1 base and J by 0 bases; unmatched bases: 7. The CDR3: CASSLGDRVGISNQPQHF. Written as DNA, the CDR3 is TGTGCCAGCAGCTTAGGGGACAGGGTTGGAATTAGCAATCAGCCCCAGCATTTT.

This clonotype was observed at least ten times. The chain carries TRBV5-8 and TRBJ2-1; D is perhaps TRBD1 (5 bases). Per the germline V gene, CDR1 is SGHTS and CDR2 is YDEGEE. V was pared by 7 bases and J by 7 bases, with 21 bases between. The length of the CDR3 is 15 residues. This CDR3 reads CASSSKGRRSNEQFF. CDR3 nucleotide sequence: TGTGCCAGCTCCTCAAAGGGGCGGCGGAGTAATGAGCAGTTCTTC.

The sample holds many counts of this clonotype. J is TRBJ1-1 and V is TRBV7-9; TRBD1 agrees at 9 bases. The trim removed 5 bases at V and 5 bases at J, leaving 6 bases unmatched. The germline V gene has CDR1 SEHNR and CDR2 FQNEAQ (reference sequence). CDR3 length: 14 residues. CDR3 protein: CASSRQGGVTEAFF. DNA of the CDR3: TGTGCCAGCAGCCGACAGGGGGGGGTGACTGAAGCTTTCTTT.

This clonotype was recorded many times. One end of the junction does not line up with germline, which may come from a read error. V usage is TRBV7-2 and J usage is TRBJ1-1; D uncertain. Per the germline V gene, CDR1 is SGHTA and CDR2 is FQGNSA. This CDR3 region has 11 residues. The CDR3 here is CASSLGYAVIF. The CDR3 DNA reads TGTGCCAGCAGCTTAGGATATGCAGTTATCTTT.

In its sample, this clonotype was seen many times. This CDR3 is CAISVGGHRFETQYF. CDR3 nucleotides: TGTGCCATCAGTGTGGGGGGGCATCGGTTTGAGACCCAGTACTTC. This chain uses TRBV10-3 with TRBJ2-5; the D gene is possibly TRBD2 (7 bases). V gave up 4 bases and J gave up 5 bases, with 17 bases separating them. CDR1 and CDR2 (germline): ENHRY, SYGVKD. CDR3 length equals 15 residues.

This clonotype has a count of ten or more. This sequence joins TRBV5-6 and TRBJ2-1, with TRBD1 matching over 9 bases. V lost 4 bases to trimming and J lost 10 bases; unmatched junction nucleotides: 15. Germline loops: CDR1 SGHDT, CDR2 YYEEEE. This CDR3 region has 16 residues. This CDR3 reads CASSDQKNRGPGEQFF. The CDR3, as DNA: TGTGCCAGCAGCGACCAGAAAAACAGGGGGCCCGGGGAGCAGTTCTTC.

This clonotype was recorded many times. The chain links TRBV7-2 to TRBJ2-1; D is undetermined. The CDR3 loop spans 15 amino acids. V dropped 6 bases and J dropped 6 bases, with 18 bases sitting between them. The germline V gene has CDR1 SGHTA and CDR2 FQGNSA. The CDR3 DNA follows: TGTGCCAGCAGACCGGCCCTAAGTGGAATCAATGAGCAGTTCTTC. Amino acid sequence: CASRPALSGINEQFF.

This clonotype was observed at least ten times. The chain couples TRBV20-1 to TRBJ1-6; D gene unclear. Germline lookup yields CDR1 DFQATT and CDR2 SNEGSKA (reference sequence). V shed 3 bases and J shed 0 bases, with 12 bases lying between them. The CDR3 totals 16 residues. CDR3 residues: CSARSTGYSYNSPLHF. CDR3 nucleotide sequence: TGCAGTGCTAGGTCAACGGGGTACTCCTATAATTCACCCCTCCACTTT.

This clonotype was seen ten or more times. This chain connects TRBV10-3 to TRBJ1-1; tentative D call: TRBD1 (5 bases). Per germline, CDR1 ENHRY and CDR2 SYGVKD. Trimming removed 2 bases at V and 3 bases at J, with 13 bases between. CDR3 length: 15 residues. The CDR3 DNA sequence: TGTGCCATCAGTGAGGGGGGGTCTGGGGACACTGAAGCTTTCTTT. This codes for CAISEGGSGDTEAFF.

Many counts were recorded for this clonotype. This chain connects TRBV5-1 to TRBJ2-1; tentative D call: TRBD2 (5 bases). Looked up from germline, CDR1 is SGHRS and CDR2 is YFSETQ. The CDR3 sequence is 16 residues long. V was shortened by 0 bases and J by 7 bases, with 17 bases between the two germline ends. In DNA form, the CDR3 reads TGCGCCAGCAGCTTGGGGGTACTAGTCAGGCGGAATGAGCAGTTCTTC. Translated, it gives CASSLGVLVRRNEQFF.

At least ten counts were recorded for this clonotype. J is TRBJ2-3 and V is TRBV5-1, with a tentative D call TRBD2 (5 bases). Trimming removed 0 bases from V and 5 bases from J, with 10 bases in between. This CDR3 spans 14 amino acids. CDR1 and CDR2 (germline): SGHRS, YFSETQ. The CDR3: CASSLDTRVDTQYF. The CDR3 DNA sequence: TGCGCCAGCAGCTTGGACACGCGGGTAGATACGCAGTATTTT.

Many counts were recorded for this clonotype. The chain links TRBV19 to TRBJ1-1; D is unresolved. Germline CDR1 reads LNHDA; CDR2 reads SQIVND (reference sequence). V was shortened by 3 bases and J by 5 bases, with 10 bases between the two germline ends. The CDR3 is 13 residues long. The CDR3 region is CASSIPSWTEAFF. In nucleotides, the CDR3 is TGTGCCAGTAGTATCCCTTCTTGGACTGAAGCTTTCTTT.

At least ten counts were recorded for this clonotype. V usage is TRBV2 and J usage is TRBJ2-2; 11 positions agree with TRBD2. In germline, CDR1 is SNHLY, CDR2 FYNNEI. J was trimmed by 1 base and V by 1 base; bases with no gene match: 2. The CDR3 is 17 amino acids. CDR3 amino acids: CASSEGLAGRNTGELFF. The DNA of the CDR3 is TGTGCCAGCAGTGAAGGACTAGCGGGGAGGAACACCGGGGAGCTGTTTTTT.

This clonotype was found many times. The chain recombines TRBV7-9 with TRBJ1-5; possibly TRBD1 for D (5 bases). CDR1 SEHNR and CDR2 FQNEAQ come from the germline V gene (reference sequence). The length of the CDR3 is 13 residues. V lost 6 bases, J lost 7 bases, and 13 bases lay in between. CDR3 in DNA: TGTGCCAGCAGGCAGGGAGCAAACCAGCCCCAGCATTTT. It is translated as CASRQGANQPQHF. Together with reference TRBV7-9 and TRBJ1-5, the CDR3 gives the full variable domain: DTGVSQNPRHKITKRGQNVTFRCDPISEHNRLYWYRQTLGQGPEFLTYFQNEAQLEKSRLLSDRFSAERPKGSFSTLEIQRTEQGDSAMYLCASRQGANQPQHFGDGTRLSIL.

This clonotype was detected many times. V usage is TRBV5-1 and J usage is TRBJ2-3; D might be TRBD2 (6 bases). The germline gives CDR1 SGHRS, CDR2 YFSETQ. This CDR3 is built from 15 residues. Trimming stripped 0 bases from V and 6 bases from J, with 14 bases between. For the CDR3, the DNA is TGCGCCAGCAGCTTGGTTTCCGGGGGACGGGATACGCAGTATTTT. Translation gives CASSLVSGGRDTQYF.

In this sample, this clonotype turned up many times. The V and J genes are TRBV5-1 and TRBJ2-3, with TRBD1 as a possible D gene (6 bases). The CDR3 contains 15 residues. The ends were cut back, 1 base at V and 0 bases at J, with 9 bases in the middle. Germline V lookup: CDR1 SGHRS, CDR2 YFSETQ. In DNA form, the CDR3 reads TGCGCCAGCAGCTTGCAGGGGTTGAGCACAGATACGCAGTATTTT. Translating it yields CASSLQGLSTDTQYF.

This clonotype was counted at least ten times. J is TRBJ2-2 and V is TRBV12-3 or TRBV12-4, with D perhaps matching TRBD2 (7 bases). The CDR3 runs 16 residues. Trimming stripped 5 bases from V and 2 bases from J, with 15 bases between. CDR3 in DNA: TGTGCCAGCAGTCCCATTGGGGGGGCTAACACCGGGGAGCTGTTTTTT. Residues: CASSPIGGANTGELFF.